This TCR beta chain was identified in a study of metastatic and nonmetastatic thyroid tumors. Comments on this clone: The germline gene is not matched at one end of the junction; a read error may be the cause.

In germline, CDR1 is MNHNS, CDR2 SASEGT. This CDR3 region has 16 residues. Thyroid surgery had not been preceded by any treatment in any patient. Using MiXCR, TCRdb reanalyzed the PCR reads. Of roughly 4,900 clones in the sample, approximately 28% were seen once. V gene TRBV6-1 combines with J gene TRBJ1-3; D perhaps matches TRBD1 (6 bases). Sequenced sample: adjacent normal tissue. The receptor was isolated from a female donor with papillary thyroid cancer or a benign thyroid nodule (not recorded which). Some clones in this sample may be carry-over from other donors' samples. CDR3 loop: CDSSVGGHASGNTTYF. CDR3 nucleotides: TGTGACAGCAGTGTTGGGGGCCATGCCTCTGGAAACACCACATATTTT.